Listed below are T cell receptor beta chains from one sample, sequenced in a study of blood T cell repertoires in COVID-19. Measured with immunoSEQ multiplex PCR; TCRdb has only the in-frame clones, and not every one. The top ten hold about 9.7% of the sample, which has some 220,000 clones, approximately 80% seen once. Sequencing input: peripheral blood. The receptors shown here come from a man in his fifties with active or convalescent COVID-19. Both conserved end residues are part of each CDR3. The D gene is left open where the match is weak. Size is omitted from some rows. Given values are once, few, many or a class for expanded clones.

NA TRBJ2-2 TRBV7-3 TRBD1 15 CASSSQTGAPGELFF TGTGCCAGCAGCTCCCAGACAGGGGCGCCCGGGGAGCTGTTTTTT
NA TRBJ2-7 TRBV21-1 NA 15 CASSRGQGSSYEQYF TGTGCCAGCAGCAGGGGACAGGGGAGTTCCTACGAGCAGTACTTC
few TRBJ2-2 TRBV27 NA 19 CASSLLGPRVRTNTGELFF TGTGCCAGCAGTTTATTGGGGCCCCGGGTACGGACGAACACCGGGGAGCTGTTTTTT
NA TRBJ2-5 TRBV12-3/TRBV12-4 NA 13 CASRSDSQETQYF TGTGCCAGCAGGTCGGACAGTCAAGAGACCCAGTACTTC
NA TRBJ2-5 TRBV6-5 NA 13 CASSYGLQETQYF TGTGCCAGCAGTTACGGACTACAAGAGACCCAGTACTTC
few TRBJ2-1 TRBV11-2 TRBD1 14 CASSFATGVPEQFF TGTGCCAGCAGCTTTGCGACAGGGGTTCCTGAGCAGTTCTTC
NA TRBJ1-4 TRBV4-1 NA 16 CASSQRSPTTNEKLFF TGCGCCAGCAGCCAGCGCTCCCCCACAACTAATGAAAAACTGTTTTTT
few TRBJ2-2 TRBV11-2 NA 17 CASSLWIFGSGTGELFF TGTGCCAGCAGCTTATGGATATTCGGGTCGGGTACCGGGGAGCTGTTTTTT
NA TRBJ2-7 TRBV5-6 TRBD1 14 CASSLTDRAYEQYF TGTGCCAGCAGCCTTACGGACAGGGCCTACGAGCAGTACTTC
few TRBJ1-6 TRBV11-2 NA 15 CASSLGAGENSPLHF TGTGCCAGCAGCTTAGGGGCAGGGGAGAATTCACCCCTCCACTTT
NA TRBJ1-2 TRBV7-8 TRBD1 18 CASSGSFGTAQANYGYTF TGTGCCAGCAGCGGGTCTTTTGGGACAGCTCAAGCTAACTATGGCTACACCTTC
NA TRBJ1-6 TRBV5-1 NA 15 CASSLFPVINSPLHF TGCGCCAGCAGCTTGTTCCCTGTTATTAATTCACCCCTCCACTTT
NA TRBJ1-6 TRBV5-1 TRBD1 15 CASSSGDRAGSPLHF TGCGCCAGCAGCTCCGGGGACAGGGCGGGTTCACCCCTCCACTTT
few TRBJ1-2 TRBV23-1 TRBD1 14 CASTYRGACYGYTF TGCGCCAGCACCTACAGGGGAGCTTGCTATGGCTACACCTTC
NA TRBJ2-7 TRBV5-5 TRBD2 14 CASSFERDLYEQYF TGTGCCAGCAGCTTCGAGCGGGATTTATACGAGCAGTACTTC
NA TRBJ1-6 TRBV5-1 NA 15 CASSSSSSYNSPLHF TGCGCCAGCAGCTCCTCGAGCTCCTATAATTCACCCCTCCACTTT
NA TRBJ1-6 TRBV7-9 NA 15 CASSIRGGDNSPLHF TGTGCCAGCAGCATCCGGGGGGGGGACAATTCACCCCTCCACTTT
once TRBJ1-1 TRBV19 NA 14 CASRVGGRDTEAFF TGTGCCAGTAGGGTCGGGGGTCGGGACACTGAAGCTTTCTTT
few TRBJ2-3 TRBV21-1 NA 24 CASSKLAGQTSSPALIWGTDTQYF TGTGCCAGCAGCAAATTGGCAGGTCAGACTAGCTCCCCTGCTCTTATCTGGGGCACAGATACGCAGTATTTT
NA TRBJ1-5 TRBV5-6 TRBD1 16 CASSSRDRDPREPQHF TGTGCCAGCAGCTCCCGGGACAGGGACCCACGGGAACCCCAGCATTTT
few TRBJ1-1 TRBV7-2 NA 13 CASSLVAQRKAFF TGTGCCAGCAGCTTAGTCGCTCAGAGGAAAGCTTTCTTT
NA TRBJ1-5 TRBV4-2 NA 14 CASSQARVTQPQHF TGTGCCAGCAGCCAAGCGCGGGTTACTCAGCCCCAGCATTTT
NA TRBJ2-1 TRBV19 NA 15 CASKSAGLSYNEQFF TGTGCCAGTAAATCAGCGGGCCTTTCCTACAATGAGCAGTTCTTC
NA TRBJ1-5 TRBV19 TRBD1 16 CASSPDPRQGGQPQHF TGTGCCAGTAGTCCCGACCCCCGACAGGGTGGTCAGCCCCAGCATTTT
NA TRBJ1-6 TRBV4-1 TRBD1 15 CASSRWDSPNSPLHF TGCGCCAGCAGCCGTTGGGACAGCCCGAATTCACCCCTCCACTTT
NA TRBJ2-1 TRBV5-1 NA 15 CASSPERSSYNEQFF TGCGCCAGCAGCCCAGAGCGGAGCTCCTACAATGAGCAGTTCTTC
NA TRBJ2-7 TRBV28 NA 16 CASSPTPGLSSYEQYF TGTGCCAGCAGCCCTACCCCAGGGTTAAGCTCCTACGAGCAGTACTTC
NA TRBJ2-5 TRBV12-3/TRBV12-4 NA 13 CASSFRGQETQYF TGTGCCAGCAGTTTCAGGGGCCAAGAGACCCAGTACTTC
NA TRBJ1-6 TRBV7-9 NA 12 CASSPGESPLHF TGTGCCAGCAGCCCAGGGGAATCACCCCTCCACTTT
NA TRBJ2-5 TRBV6-5 NA 16 CASSYSTGSPQETQYF TGTGCCAGCAGTTACTCGACGGGGTCCCCCCAAGAGACCCAGTACTTC
NA TRBJ2-5 TRBV9 TRBD1 14 CASTPGGRTETQYF TGTGCCAGCACCCCAGGGGGCAGGACAGAGACCCAGTACTTC
NA TRBJ2-2 TRBV7-2 TRBD1 16 CASSHTGGTYTGELFF TGTGCCAGCAGCCATACAGGGGGCACATACACCGGGGAGCTGTTTTTT
NA TRBJ2-1 TRBV18 NA 15 CASSRSLGALGEQFF TGTGCCAGCTCCCGCTCGTTGGGGGCCCTCGGTGAGCAGTTCTTC
NA TRBJ2-7 TRBV6-6 TRBD2 15 CASSPRTSGSYEQYF TGTGCCAGCAGTCCAAGGACTAGCGGGAGCTACGAGCAGTACTTC
NA TRBJ1-4 TRBV5-6 TRBD1 15 CASSLRTGSNEKLFF TGTGCCAGCAGCCTAAGGACAGGTTCGAATGAAAAACTGTTTTTT
NA TRBJ1-4 TRBV28 NA 13 CASSLYGDEKLFF TGTGCCAGCAGTTTGTACGGGGATGAAAAACTGTTTTTT
NA TRBJ2-3 TRBV2 TRBD1 13 CASNGQGIDTQYF TGTGCCAGCAACGGACAGGGGATAGATACGCAGTATTTT
NA TRBJ2-1 TRBV6-2/TRBV6-3 TRBD2 15 CASSFGLAAYNEQFF TGTGCCAGCAGTTTCGGGCTAGCGGCGTACAATGAGCAGTTCTTC
NA TRBJ1-2 TRBV6-5 NA 16 CASSYGELPSFSGYTF TGTGCCAGCAGTTACGGAGAACTTCCCTCATTCAGTGGCTACACCTTC
NA TRBJ2-6 TRBV3-1/TRBV3-2 TRBD1 17 CASSQPQGATGANVLTF TGTGCCAGCAGCCAACCACAGGGGGCGACTGGGGCCAACGTCCTGACTTTC
NA TRBJ1-1 TRBV30 NA 14 CAWSALQGNTEAFF TGTGCCTGGAGTGCGTTACAGGGGAACACTGAAGCTTTCTTT
NA TRBJ2-3 TRBV9 TRBD2 17 CASSVHELAVSTDTQYF TGTGCCAGCAGCGTCCACGAGCTAGCGGTCAGCACAGATACGCAGTATTTT
NA TRBJ2-2 TRBV15 TRBD1 16 CATSSPGQGLAGELFF TGTGCCACCAGCAGCCCGGGACAGGGCTTAGCCGGGGAGCTGTTTTTT
few TRBJ2-5 TRBV7-9 NA 16 CASSLPYLVLQETQYF TGTGCCAGCAGCTTACCTTACTTGGTGCTACAAGAGACCCAGTACTTC
NA TRBJ2-1 TRBV4-3 TRBD2 16 CASSHVGLAGDNEQFF TGCGCCAGCAGCCATGTCGGACTAGCGGGAGACAATGAGCAGTTCTTC
NA TRBJ2-1 TRBV5-1 TRBD2 16 CASSRLTSGYTNEQFF TGCGCCAGCAGCCGGCTGACTAGCGGGTATACCAATGAGCAGTTCTTC
few TRBJ2-1 TRBV2 NA 17 CASSGLAGASSYNEQFF TGTGCCAGCAGTGGTTTGGCAGGGGCAAGCTCCTACAATGAGCAGTTCTTC
NA TRBJ2-3 TRBV7-6 TRBD2 17 CASSSLRGEDTTDTQYF TGTGCCAGCAGCTCCCTGCGGGGGGAGGACACCACAGATACGCAGTATTTT
NA TRBJ1-5 TRBV21-1 NA 15 CASSKASLGVKCQHF TGTGCCAGCAGCAAAGCTAGCCTAGGAGTGAAGTGCCAGCATTTT
NA TRBJ2-5 TRBV4-3 NA 15 CASSLEPLSQETQYF TGCGCCAGCAGCCTAGAGCCCCTGAGCCAAGAGACCCAGTACTTC
NA TRBJ2-5 TRBV18 NA 13 CASSATPGETQYF TGTGCCAGCTCGGCTACACCGGGGGAGACCCAGTACTTC
NA TRBJ2-1 TRBV4-1 TRBD2 15 CASSQAGGRVYEQFF TGCGCCAGCAGCCAAGCGGGGGGGCGCGTATATGAGCAGTTCTTC
NA TRBJ1-1 TRBV5-4 NA 13 CASSLVGVTEAFF TGTGCCAGCAGCTTGGTAGGGGTCACTGAAGCTTTCTTT
NA TRBJ2-7 TRBV29-1 TRBD1 14 CSVKGGPGVYEQYF TGCAGCGTCAAAGGGGGCCCTGGAGTCTACGAGCAGTACTTC
once TRBJ2-7 TRBV27 TRBD2 17 CASSLKVGLAGVYEQYF TGTGCCAGCAGTTTAAAAGTCGGGCTAGCGGGAGTCTACGAGCAGTACTTC